This T cell receptor beta chain was observed in a study of cytomegalovirus exposure and HLA in healthy donors. Both 60 Vbeta primers and 13 Jbeta primers went into the PCR. Sequencing was performed with immunoSEQ multiplex PCR; in TCRdb, only in-frame clones are kept and a portion is missing. The table lists roughly 120,000 clones, over 75% of them singletons. Sequencing was performed on PBMCs. The sequence came from a woman aged 18-29 years in good health and CMV-seronegative.

As DNA, the CDR3 is TGTGCCAGCAGCTCCAAGGGGGATGGCTACAATGAGCAGTTCTTC. Protein: CASSSKGDGYNEQFF. The V gene is TRBV7-8, the J gene TRBJ2-1; possible D gene TRBD1, 6 bases. CDR3 length: 15 residues. Trimming shortened V by 4 bases and J by 3 bases, and 13 bases separated the two germline ends. Germline V lookup: CDR1 SGHVS, CDR2 FQNEAQ.